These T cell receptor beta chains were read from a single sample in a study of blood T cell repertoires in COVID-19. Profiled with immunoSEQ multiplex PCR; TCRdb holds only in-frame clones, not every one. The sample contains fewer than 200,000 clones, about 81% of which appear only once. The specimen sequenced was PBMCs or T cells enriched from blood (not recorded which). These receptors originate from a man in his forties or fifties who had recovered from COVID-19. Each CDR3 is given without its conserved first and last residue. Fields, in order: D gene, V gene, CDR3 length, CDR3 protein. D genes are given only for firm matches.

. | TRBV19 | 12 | ASSMALNTDTQY
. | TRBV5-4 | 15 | ASSQSSRGSNTGELF
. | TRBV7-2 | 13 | ASSLVGGWKTEAF
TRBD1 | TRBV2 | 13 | ASSNRGAGGTEAF
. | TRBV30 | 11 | AWSQGVGSPLH
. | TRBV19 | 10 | ASRFDPGGYT
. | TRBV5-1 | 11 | ASSRSLQETQY
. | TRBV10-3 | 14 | AISDQKDYPKNIQY
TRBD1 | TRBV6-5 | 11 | ASSLPLRGEQY
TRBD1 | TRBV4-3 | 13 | ASSQGDRVNEKLF
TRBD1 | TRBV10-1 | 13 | ASSDSGTGARGYT
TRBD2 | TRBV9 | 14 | ASSPGGGLNLNTQY
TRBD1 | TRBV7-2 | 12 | ASSPRQGAGEQF
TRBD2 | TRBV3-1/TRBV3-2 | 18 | ASSQELGLAGGQAKNIQY
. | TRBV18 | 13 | ASSTQPQGLNGYT
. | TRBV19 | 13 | ASSSEGGYGTEAF
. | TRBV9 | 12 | ASSVDMGGTEAF
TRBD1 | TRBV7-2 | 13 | ASSSGQGRFLGYT
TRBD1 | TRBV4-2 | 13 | ASSQEGQGVTEAF
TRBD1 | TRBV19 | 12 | ASRDRGFSEKLF
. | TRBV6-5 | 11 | ASSGQGGETQY
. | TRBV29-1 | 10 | SVSDRYTEAF
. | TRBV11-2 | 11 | ASSARTVGTQY
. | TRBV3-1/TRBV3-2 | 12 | ASSPAYRGMRYT
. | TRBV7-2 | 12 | ASSPTGVGEKLF
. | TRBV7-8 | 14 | ASSPTRTAENQPQH
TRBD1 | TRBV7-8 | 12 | ASSLATGSGELF
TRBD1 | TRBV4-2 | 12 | ASSQDWGQETQY
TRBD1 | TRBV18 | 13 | ASSTRQGQGDTQY
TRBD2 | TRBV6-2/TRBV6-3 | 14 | ASSYPASGGVGTQY
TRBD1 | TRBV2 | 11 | ASTQGENTEAF
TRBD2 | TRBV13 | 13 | ASSPRPSGGAEQF
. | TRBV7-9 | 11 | ASSPGRAYGYT
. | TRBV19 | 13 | ASSIGGSPGNTIY
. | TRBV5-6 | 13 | ASSLYPLTGNTIY
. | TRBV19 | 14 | ASSIRGLRRNTEAF
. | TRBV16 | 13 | ASSQSTGMASEAF
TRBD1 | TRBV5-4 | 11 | ASGGQGIREQY
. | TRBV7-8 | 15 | ASSLAYSSGSTDTQY
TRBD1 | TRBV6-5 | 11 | ASSQQGGTEAF
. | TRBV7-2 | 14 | ASSSPGGGANYGYT
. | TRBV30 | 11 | AWSPLGGFGYT
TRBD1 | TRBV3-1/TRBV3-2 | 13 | ASSQAGTGNSPLH
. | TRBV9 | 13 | ASSVAGTFSYEQY
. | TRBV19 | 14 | ASSIGSGINTGELF
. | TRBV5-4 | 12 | ASSLSPGDGTIY
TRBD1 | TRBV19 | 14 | ASSMALGQGQETQY
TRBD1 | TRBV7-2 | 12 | ASTLGGAGEKLF
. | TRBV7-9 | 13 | ASSSTSRNTGELF
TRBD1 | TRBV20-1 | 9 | SAWDRAEQY
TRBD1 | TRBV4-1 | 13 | ASSQGDRENSPLH
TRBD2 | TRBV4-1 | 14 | ASSQGLAGRTDTQY
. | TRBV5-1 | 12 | ASSSPTANTEAF
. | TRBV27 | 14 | ASSPTGFPYNSPLH
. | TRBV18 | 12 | ASSGASINYGYT
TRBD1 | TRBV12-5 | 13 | ASGSTGRVSNEQF